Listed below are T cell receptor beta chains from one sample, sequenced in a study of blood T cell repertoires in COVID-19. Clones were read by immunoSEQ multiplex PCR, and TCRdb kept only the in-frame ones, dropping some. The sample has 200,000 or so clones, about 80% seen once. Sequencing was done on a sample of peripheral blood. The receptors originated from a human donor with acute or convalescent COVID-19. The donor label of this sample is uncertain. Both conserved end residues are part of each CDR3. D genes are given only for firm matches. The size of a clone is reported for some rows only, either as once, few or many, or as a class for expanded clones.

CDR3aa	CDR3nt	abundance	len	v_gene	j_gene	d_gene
CASSAGLAGPYEQYF	TGCGCCAGCAGTGCGGGACTAGCGGGCCCCTACGAGCAGTACTTC	.	15	TRBV10-1	TRBJ2-7	TRBD2
CASSMAVAETQYF	TGTGCCAGCAGCATGGCCGTAGCGGAGACCCAGTACTTC	.	13	TRBV5-4	TRBJ2-5	.
CASSSKPRYEQYF	TGTGCCAGCAGCTCTAAACCGCGTTACGAGCAGTACTTC	few	13	TRBV3-1/TRBV3-2	TRBJ2-7	.
CSVVQQGSAEAFF	TGCAGCGTTGTCCAACAGGGGAGCGCTGAAGCTTTCTTT	.	13	TRBV29-1	TRBJ1-1	TRBD1
CASSLGQGTDTQYF	TGTGCCAGCAGCTTAGGTCAGGGCACAGATACGCAGTATTTT	once	14	TRBV7-9	TRBJ2-3	.
CASSSRQVEAFF	TGTGCCAGCAGCTCCAGACAGGTTGAAGCTTTCTTT	.	12	TRBV11-2	TRBJ1-1	.
CASSSPSPHREYF	TGTGCCAGCAGCTCCCCTAGTCCCCACCGGGAGTACTTC	.	13	TRBV6-2/TRBV6-3	TRBJ2-7	.
CASSTTGVNTEAFF	TGCGCCAGCAGCACAACAGGGGTGAACACTGAAGCTTTCTTT	.	14	TRBV5-1	TRBJ1-1	TRBD1
CASSYSRTANTEAFF	TGTGCCAGCAGTTATAGTCGGACAGCGAACACTGAAGCTTTCTTT	.	15	TRBV6-2/TRBV6-3	TRBJ1-1	.
CASSSGGQGGSEAFF	TGTGCCAGCAGTTCGGGTGGACAGGGTGGTTCTGAAGCTTTCTTT	.	15	TRBV27	TRBJ1-1	TRBD1
CASSLSGGREKLFF	TGTGCCAGCAGTTTATCAGGGGGCAGAGAAAAACTGTTTTTT	.	14	TRBV28	TRBJ1-4	TRBD1
CASRVLPNQPQHF	TGTGCCAGTCGGGTCCTGCCCAATCAGCCCCAGCATTTT	.	13	TRBV27	TRBJ1-5	.
CASSLGDRQETQYF	TGCGCCAGCAGCTTGGGGGACAGGCAAGAGACCCAGTACTTC	.	14	TRBV5-1	TRBJ2-5	TRBD1
CASSSWTSGAYEQYF	TGTGCCAGCAGTTCGTGGACTAGCGGAGCTTACGAGCAGTACTTC	.	15	TRBV28	TRBJ2-7	TRBD2
CASSFSSYEQYF	TGCGCCAGCAGCTTTAGCTCCTACGAGCAGTACTTC	.	12	TRBV5-1	TRBJ2-7	.
CASSVVGSSYEQYF	TGTGCCAGCAGCGTAGTAGGGAGCTCCTACGAGCAGTACTTC	.	14	TRBV9	TRBJ2-7	.
CASSQTPRGIQYF	TGTGCCAGCAGCCAAACCCCCAGGGGCATTCAGTACTTC	.	13	TRBV3-1/TRBV3-2	TRBJ2-4	.
CASRNSPYGTGELFF	TGTGCCAGCAGAAATTCCCCCTACGGCACCGGGGAGCTGTTTTTT	.	15	TRBV27	TRBJ2-2	.
CASSVTIYNEQFF	TGTGCCAGCAGCGTAACTATCTACAATGAGCAGTTCTTC	.	13	TRBV9	TRBJ2-1	.
CASSRQGDSYEQYF	TGTGCCAGTAGTCGACAAGGGGACTCCTACGAGCAGTACTTC	once	14	TRBV19	TRBJ2-7	.
CASSLDRGSAEAFF	TGTGCCAGCAGCCTGGACAGGGGGAGCGCTGAAGCTTTCTTT	.	14	TRBV11-1	TRBJ1-1	TRBD1
CASSGEPGNTIYF	TGCGCCAGCAGCGGGGAGCCTGGAAACACCATATATTTT	once	13	TRBV5-1	TRBJ1-3	.
CASSPSEGSSETQYF	TGTGCCAGCAGTCCATCCGAGGGTTCCTCAGAGACCCAGTACTTC	once	15	TRBV6-6	TRBJ2-5	.
CASSSLPGGGSYEQYF	TGTGCCAGCAGCTCACTCCCGGGGGGCGGATCCTACGAGCAGTACTTC	few	16	TRBV11-2	TRBJ2-7	.
CASSKAQGARPQETQYF	TGTGCCAGCAGCAAAGCTCAGGGGGCGCGCCCTCAAGAGACCCAGTACTTC	few	17	TRBV21-1	TRBJ2-5	.
CASSIGTSGRAGEQYF	TGTGCCAGCAGTATAGGGACTAGCGGGAGGGCGGGGGAGCAGTACTTC	.	16	TRBV28	TRBJ2-7	TRBD2
CASSPALAANEKLFF	TGTGCCAGTAGTCCAGCCCTAGCGGCTAATGAAAAACTGTTTTTT	.	15	TRBV19	TRBJ1-4	.
CASSWTTTGDNSPLHF	TGCGCCAGCAGCTGGACGACGACAGGGGATAATTCACCCCTCCACTTT	.	16	TRBV5-1	TRBJ1-6	TRBD1
CAISDNGQVIQPQHF	TGTGCCATCAGTGACAACGGACAGGTGATTCAGCCCCAGCATTTT	.	15	TRBV10-3	TRBJ1-5	TRBD1
CASSFTRGLGELFF	TGTGCCAGCAGCTTTACTAGGGGGCTTGGGGAGCTGTTTTTT	.	14	TRBV11-3	TRBJ2-2	TRBD1